Listed below are T cell receptor beta chains from one sample, sequenced in a study of T cell responses to AZD1222 COVID-19 vaccine. Repertoires were generated with immunoSEQ multiplex PCR, while TCRdb's copy carries only in-frame clones and drops some. Of tens of thousands of clones in the sample, approximately 81% are singletons; the top ten hold around an eighth. The sequenced sample was peripheral blood, obtained on day 0 of AZD1222 vaccination. The receptors were gathered from an adult in good health. Each CDR3 is given with its conserved first and last residue. Fields, in order: V gene, J gene, CDR3 protein.

v_gene: TRBV7-2
j_gene: TRBJ1-3
CDR3aa: CASSPLTSQLGNTIYF

v_gene: TRBV19
j_gene: TRBJ2-2
CDR3aa: CASHRGQGGELFF

v_gene: TRBV7-4
j_gene: TRBJ2-3
CDR3aa: CASSLVSGGTDTQYF

v_gene: TRBV5-8
j_gene: TRBJ1-2
CDR3aa: CASSLGQNYGYTF

v_gene: TRBV6-6
j_gene: TRBJ2-1
CDR3aa: CASSYSITGRFNEQFF

v_gene: TRBV5-6
j_gene: TRBJ1-2
CDR3aa: CASSFQTNYGYTF

v_gene: TRBV6-5
j_gene: TRBJ1-3
CDR3aa: CASSSRQDGNTIYF

v_gene: TRBV28
j_gene: TRBJ2-1
CDR3aa: CASSRGGNSYNEQFF

v_gene: TRBV7-2
j_gene: TRBJ2-3
CDR3aa: CASSLSPGTDTQYF

v_gene: TRBV2
j_gene: TRBJ1-1
CDR3aa: CASSDEGEGRTEAFF

v_gene: TRBV28
j_gene: TRBJ2-7
CDR3aa: CASSLVPRSSYEQYF

v_gene: TRBV7-9
j_gene: TRBJ1-2
CDR3aa: CASSPSTGGPGGYTF

v_gene: TRBV24-1
j_gene: TRBJ1-5
CDR3aa: CATSDQTGQPQHF

v_gene: TRBV6-5
j_gene: TRBJ2-7
CDR3aa: CASSYGAVGYEQYF

v_gene: TRBV5-8
j_gene: TRBJ2-7
CDR3aa: CASSFSGYEQYF

v_gene: TRBV20-1
j_gene: TRBJ1-5
CDR3aa: CSASENSNQPQHF

v_gene: TRBV5-4
j_gene: TRBJ2-7
CDR3aa: CASSPRGGDPLEQYF

v_gene: TRBV7-9
j_gene: TRBJ2-3
CDR3aa: CASSLARQGVSTDTQYF

v_gene: TRBV4-3
j_gene: TRBJ1-1
CDR3aa: CASSQDRGQGFLMNTEAFF

v_gene: TRBV28
j_gene: TRBJ2-1
CDR3aa: CASSLSVAGSHNEQFF

v_gene: TRBV9
j_gene: TRBJ1-2
CDR3aa: CASSPRNFGGYTF

v_gene: TRBV28
j_gene: TRBJ1-2
CDR3aa: CASSLGGAQGGYTF

v_gene: TRBV4-3
j_gene: TRBJ2-7
CDR3aa: CASSQDGSSYEQYF

v_gene: TRBV15
j_gene: TRBJ1-3
CDR3aa: CATSRDRPSGNTIYF

v_gene: TRBV24-1
j_gene: TRBJ2-2
CDR3aa: CATSDHAPQGPGELFF

v_gene: TRBV7-9
j_gene: TRBJ2-1
CDR3aa: CASSPTGNEQFF

v_gene: TRBV18
j_gene: TRBJ2-5
CDR3aa: CASSRQGRETQYF

v_gene: TRBV2
j_gene: TRBJ1-6
CDR3aa: CASSVSDRGNSPLHF

v_gene: TRBV7-9
j_gene: TRBJ1-3
CDR3aa: CASSRPQGNTIYF

v_gene: TRBV2
j_gene: TRBJ2-3
CDR3aa: CASSDTSYSTDTQYF

v_gene: TRBV6-1
j_gene: TRBJ1-1
CDR3aa: CASSDPGNTEAFF

v_gene: TRBV6-4
j_gene: TRBJ2-5
CDR3aa: CASSDPGLAAYQETQYF

v_gene: TRBV3-1/TRBV3-2
j_gene: TRBJ2-3
CDR3aa: CASSQDVGGADTQYF

v_gene: TRBV4-3
j_gene: TRBJ1-1
CDR3aa: CASSQEEDRGNTEAFF

v_gene: TRBV7-9
j_gene: TRBJ2-1
CDR3aa: CASSSRGLAGDYNEQFF

v_gene: TRBV5-8
j_gene: TRBJ1-6
CDR3aa: CASSFRRGRDSPLHF

v_gene: TRBV24-1
j_gene: TRBJ1-3
CDR3aa: CATSDNSGTTGNTIYF